Given below is one TCR beta chain in context. What it recognizes is unknown. The germline V gene encodes CDR1 SGHRS and CDR2 YFSETQ. The CDR3 is 12 residues long. Trimming pared 2 bases from V and 5 bases from J, leaving 7 bases between. The data were obtained in a study of a mutant IDH1 vaccine in newly diagnosed glioma. Study-level background: Of treated patients, around 62% were men and approximately 40% women, averaging around 40 years. Study-level results: Overall, 93.3% of patients had vaccine-induced immune responses.

Sequencing was performed with immunoSEQ multiplex PCR; in TCRdb, only in-frame clones are kept and a portion is missing. Of 75,000 to 80,000 clones in the sample, roughly 90% were seen once. The sample's time point: week 5, during vaccination. Every vaccine dose comprised 300 ug of mutant IDH1 20-mer peptide plus topical imiquimod. In every donor, the tumor was a new WHO grade 3 or 4 IDH1-mutant, ATRX-lost astrocytoma. Sequences were derived from PBMCs, sampled from a glioma patient whose treatment included an IDH1 peptide vaccine. The TCR sequence derives from a woman in her fifties or sixties with glioma. The J gene is TRBJ2-5, the V gene TRBV5-1, with D uncertain. In nucleotides, the CDR3 is TGCGCCAGCAGCTTCGGGTTCGAGACCCAGTACTTC. Encoded protein: CASSFGFETQYF.